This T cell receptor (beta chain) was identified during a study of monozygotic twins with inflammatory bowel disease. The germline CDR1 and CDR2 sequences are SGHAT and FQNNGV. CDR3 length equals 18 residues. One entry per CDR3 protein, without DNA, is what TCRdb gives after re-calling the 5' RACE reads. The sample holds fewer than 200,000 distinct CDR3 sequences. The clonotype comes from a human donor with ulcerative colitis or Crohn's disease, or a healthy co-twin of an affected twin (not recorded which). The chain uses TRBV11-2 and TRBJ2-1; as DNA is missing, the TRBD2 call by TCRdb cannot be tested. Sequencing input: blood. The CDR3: CASSLGSSGGPTYNEQFF.